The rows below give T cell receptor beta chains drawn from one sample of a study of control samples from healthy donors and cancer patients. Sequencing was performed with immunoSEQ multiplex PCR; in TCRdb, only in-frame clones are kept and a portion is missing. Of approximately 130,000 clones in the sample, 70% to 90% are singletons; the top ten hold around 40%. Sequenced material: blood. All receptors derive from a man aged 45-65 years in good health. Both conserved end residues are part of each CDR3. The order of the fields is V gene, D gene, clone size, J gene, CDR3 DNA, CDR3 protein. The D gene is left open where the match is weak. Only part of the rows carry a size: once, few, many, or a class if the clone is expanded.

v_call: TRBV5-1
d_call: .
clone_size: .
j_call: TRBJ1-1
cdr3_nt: TGCGCCAGCAGCAATGGACAGAAAAACACTGAAGCTTTCTTT
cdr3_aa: CASSNGQKNTEAFF

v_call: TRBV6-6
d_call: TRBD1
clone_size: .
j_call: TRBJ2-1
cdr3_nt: TGTGCCAGCGCCTGGAGCATGGGGACAGATGAGAATGAGCAGTTCTTC
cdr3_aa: CASAWSMGTDENEQFF

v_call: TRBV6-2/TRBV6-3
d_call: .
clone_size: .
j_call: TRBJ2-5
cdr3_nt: TGTGCCAGCAGTTATTCCAGCCTCCAGGGCGGAGAGACCCAGTACTTC
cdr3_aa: CASSYSSLQGGETQYF

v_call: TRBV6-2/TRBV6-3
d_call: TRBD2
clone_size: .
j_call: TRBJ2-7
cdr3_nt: TGTGCCAGCAGCCGGACTAGGGGCGTCCACGAGCAGTACTTC
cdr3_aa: CASSRTRGVHEQYF

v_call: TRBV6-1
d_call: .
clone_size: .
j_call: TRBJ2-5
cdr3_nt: TGTGCCAGCAGTGATGTGGTTTCGAGGGGGGGTGCCCAAGAGACCCAGTACTTC
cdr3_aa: CASSDVVSRGGAQETQYF

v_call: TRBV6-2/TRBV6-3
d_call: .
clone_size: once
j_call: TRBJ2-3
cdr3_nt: TGTGCCAGCAGTTACGAACAGGGCGGTAGCACAGATACGCAGTATTTT
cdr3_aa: CASSYEQGGSTDTQYF

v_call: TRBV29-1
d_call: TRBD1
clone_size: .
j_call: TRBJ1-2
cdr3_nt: TGCAGCGCCGGGACAGGGGGCGACTATGGCTACACCTTC
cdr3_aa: CSAGTGGDYGYTF

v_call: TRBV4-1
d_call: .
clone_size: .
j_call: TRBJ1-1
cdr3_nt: TGCGCCAGCAGCCAAGGGGGGCGAGGGCGCGGGAACACTGAAGCTTTCTTT
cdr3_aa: CASSQGGRGRGNTEAFF

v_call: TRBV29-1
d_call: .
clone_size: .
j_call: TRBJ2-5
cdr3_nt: TGCAGCGTAGATACAGGGTCCCAAGAGACCCAGTACTTC
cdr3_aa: CSVDTGSQETQYF

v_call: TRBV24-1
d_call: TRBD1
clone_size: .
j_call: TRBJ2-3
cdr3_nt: TGTGCCACCAGGGAGACAGGGAGCACAGATACGCAGTATTTT
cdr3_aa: CATRETGSTDTQYF

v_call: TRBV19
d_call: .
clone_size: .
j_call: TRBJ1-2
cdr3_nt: TGTGCCAGTAGTATCTCGAGGGCGGGCCTCTATGGCTACACCTTC
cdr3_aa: CASSISRAGLYGYTF

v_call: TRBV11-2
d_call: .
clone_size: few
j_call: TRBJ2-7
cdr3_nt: TGTGCCAGCAGCTTAAATACGGGGCAGGAGTTTTTCTACGAGCAGTACTTC
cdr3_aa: CASSLNTGQEFFYEQYF

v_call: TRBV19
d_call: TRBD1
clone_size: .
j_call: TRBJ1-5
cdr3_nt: TGTGCCAGTACCCCCCGGGACAGGGTCTATAGCAATCAGCCCCAGCATTTT
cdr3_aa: CASTPRDRVYSNQPQHF

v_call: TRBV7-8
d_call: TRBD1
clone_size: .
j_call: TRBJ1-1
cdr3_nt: TGTGCCAGCAGCTTAGGAACCCCGGGACAGGGGGGTTTCTTT
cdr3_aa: CASSLGTPGQGGFF

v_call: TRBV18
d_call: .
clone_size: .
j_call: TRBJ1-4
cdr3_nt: TGTGCCAGCTCACCACGGAACACCGAAAATGAAAAACTGTTTTTT
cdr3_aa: CASSPRNTENEKLFF

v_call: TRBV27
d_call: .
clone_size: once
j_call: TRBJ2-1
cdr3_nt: TGTGCCAGCATTCCTGCTGCCGGCTCCTACAATGAGCAGTTCTTC
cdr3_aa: CASIPAAGSYNEQFF

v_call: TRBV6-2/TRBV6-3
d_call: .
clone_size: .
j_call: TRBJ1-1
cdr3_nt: TGTGCCAGCAGTTCGAGACGGAACACTGAAGCTTTCTTT
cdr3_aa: CASSSRRNTEAFF

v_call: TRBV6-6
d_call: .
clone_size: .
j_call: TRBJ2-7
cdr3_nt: TGTGCCAGCAGTCCAAGGGGCAGCTTCTCCTACGAGCAGTACTTC
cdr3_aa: CASSPRGSFSYEQYF

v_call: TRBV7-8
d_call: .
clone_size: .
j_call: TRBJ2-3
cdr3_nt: TGTGCCAGCAGCCTGGACTTCACAGATACGCAGTATTTT
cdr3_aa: CASSLDFTDTQYF

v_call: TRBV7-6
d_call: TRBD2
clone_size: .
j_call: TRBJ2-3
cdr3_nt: TGTGCCAGCAGCTTCCAGCGGGGGGATACGCAGTATTTT
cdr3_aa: CASSFQRGDTQYF

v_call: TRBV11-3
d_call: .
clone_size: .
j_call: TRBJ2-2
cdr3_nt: TGTGCCAGCAGCTTAAGGGGCAGCGGGACCGGGGAGCTGTTTTTT
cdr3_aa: CASSLRGSGTGELFF

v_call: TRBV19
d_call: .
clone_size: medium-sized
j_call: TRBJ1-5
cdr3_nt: TGTGCCAGTAGCAGGAGGTGGGGGGCCGACCAGCCCCAGCATTTT
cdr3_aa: CASSRRWGADQPQHF

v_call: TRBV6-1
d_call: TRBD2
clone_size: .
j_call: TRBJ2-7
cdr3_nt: TGTGCCAGCAGTGTTGGGACTAGCGGGGGAAAATACGAGCAGTACTTC
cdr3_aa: CASSVGTSGGKYEQYF

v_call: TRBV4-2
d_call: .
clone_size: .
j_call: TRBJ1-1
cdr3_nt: TGTGCCAGCAGCCAAGATGCCAGGTCAAACACTGAAGCTTTCTTT
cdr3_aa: CASSQDARSNTEAFF

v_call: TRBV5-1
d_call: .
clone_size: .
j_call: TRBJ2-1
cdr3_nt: TGCGCCAGCAGCTTGACTAGCTCCTACAATGAGCAGTTCTTC
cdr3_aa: CASSLTSSYNEQFF

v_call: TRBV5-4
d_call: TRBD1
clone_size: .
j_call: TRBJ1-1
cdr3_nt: TGTGCCAGCAGCTCACCGACAGGGACTTTCACTGAAGCTTTCTTT
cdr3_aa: CASSSPTGTFTEAFF

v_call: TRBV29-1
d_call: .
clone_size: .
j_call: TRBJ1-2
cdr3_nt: TGCAGCGTTGAAGACAGCCCCTATGGCTACACCTTC
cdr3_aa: CSVEDSPYGYTF

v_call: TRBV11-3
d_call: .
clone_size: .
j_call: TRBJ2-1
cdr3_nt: TGTGCCAGCAGCTTACCCGGGGTAAGAGAGCAGTTCTTC
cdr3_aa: CASSLPGVREQFF

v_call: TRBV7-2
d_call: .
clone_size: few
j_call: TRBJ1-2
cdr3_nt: TGTGCCAGCAGCTTAATAAGCTATGGCTACACCTTC
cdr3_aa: CASSLISYGYTF

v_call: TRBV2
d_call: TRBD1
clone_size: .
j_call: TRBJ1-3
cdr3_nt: TGTGCCAGCATCGCGTCAGGGGGAATAAACACCATATATTTT
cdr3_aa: CASIASGGINTIYF

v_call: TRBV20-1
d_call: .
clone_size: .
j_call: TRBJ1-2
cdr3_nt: TGCAGTGCTAGAGATCTTGGGGGGTCCACCTTC
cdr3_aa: CSARDLGGSTF

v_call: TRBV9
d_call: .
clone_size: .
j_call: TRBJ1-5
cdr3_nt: TGTGCCAGCAGCCCTAGCATTTATAGCAATCAGCCCCAGCATTTT
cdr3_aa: CASSPSIYSNQPQHF

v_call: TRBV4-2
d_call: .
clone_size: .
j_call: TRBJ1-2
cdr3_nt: TGTGCCAGCAGCCAAGAAATTCAGGGGACACCTTATGGCTACACCTTC
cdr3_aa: CASSQEIQGTPYGYTF

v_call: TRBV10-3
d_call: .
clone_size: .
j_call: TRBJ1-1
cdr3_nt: TGTGCCATCCGCGAGGCCACCATAAACACTGAAGCTTTCTTT
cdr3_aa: CAIREATINTEAFF

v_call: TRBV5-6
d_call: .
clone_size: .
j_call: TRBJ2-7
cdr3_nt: TGTGCCAGCAGCTTGCGGGTCCTAAGCTCCTACGAGCAGTACTTC
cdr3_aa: CASSLRVLSSYEQYF

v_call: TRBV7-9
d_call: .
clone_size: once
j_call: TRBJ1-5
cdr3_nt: TGTGCCAGCAGCTTCGGGGGCGCAAGCAATCAGCCCCAGCATTTT
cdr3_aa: CASSFGGASNQPQHF

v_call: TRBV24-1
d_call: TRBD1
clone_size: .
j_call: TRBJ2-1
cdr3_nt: TGTGCCACCAGTGATCCCGGACAGGGTGGAGATGAGCAGTTCTTC
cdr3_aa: CATSDPGQGGDEQFF